The T cell receptor (beta chain) described here comes from a study of identical twins. Points from the study as a whole: Compared with models, monozygotic twins showed more out-of-frame TCR alpha sharing.

TCRdb used MiXCR to reprocess the 5' RACE reads, holding one entry per CDR3 protein. Here the sample spans approximately 1.8 million distinct CDR3 sequences, roughly a third being singletons. Germline V gene data show CDR1 as SQVTM and CDR2 as ANQGSEA. V was clipped by 6 bases and J by 1 base; unmatched bases: 10. CDR3 length equals 16 residues. Healthy Caucasian donors formed the entire cohort. In regard to this clonotype: Its antigen is still unknown.

This sequence joins TRBV29-1 and TRBJ2-3; 10 positions agree with TRBD2. The receptor was derived from a newborn girl in good health. Material: cord blood. CDR3 sequence (DNA): TGCAGCGTCACTCAGCGGGAGGGCCCGGGCACAGATACGCAGTATTTT. Its translation: CSVTQREGPGTDTQYF.